This record concerns one TCR beta chain sequence. Sequencing was performed with immunoSEQ multiplex PCR; in TCRdb, only in-frame clones are kept and a portion is missing. The sample has 440,000 or so clones, about 92% seen once. The data were taken from a study of Ad26.COV2.S vaccination and SARS-CoV-2 variants. For the study at large: Ad26.COV2.S arm of COV1001 included the donor.

This sample's treatment: about 20 received Ad26.COV2.S at low or high dose, single or two shots; several received placebo; per-sample allocation not given. It was on day 63 after the first vaccine or placebo injection that samples were taken. The CDR3 is 15 amino acids. CDR1 and CDR2 (germline): SGHAT, FQNNGV. V gave up 1 base and J gave up 5 bases, with 13 bases separating them. Sequencing used peripheral blood, obtained in a trial of Ad26.COV2.S vaccine versus placebo. The chain carries TRBV11-2 and TRBJ2-3, with D possibly being TRBD1 (6 bases). The TCR was taken from a person aged 18-60 years who received the Ad26.COV2.S COVID-19 vaccine or a placebo. CDR3 amino acids: CASSLGGRGIDTQYF. As DNA, the CDR3 is TGTGCCAGCAGCTTAGGAGGCAGGGGAATAGATACGCAGTATTTT.